This note documents a single TCR beta chain sequence. No antigen is known for it. This record comes from a study of blood T cells in healthy people across ages. Sample-barcoded 5' priming and a J-beta primer mix drove a second PCR of 7 to 11 cycles. TCRdb re-called the 5' RACE reads through MiXCR, storing one row per CDR3 protein. Of about 730,000 distinct CDR3 sequences detected, 43% appear once; the ten largest clones hold about 20%. Findings and limits, study-wide: Long-lived and aged donors differed, with more naive CD4+ cells and higher diversity in the long-lived.

The CDR3 is made up of 13 amino acids. Germline-derived CDR1 and CDR2 are SQVTM and ANQGSEA. V was trimmed by 8 bases and J by 4 bases, leaving 17 bases between them. The rearrangement joins TRBV29-1 to TRBJ1-2; D unclear. The clonotype originates from a woman aged 55-75 years in good health. Sequencing was performed on blood. CDR3 DNA sequence: TGCAGCTTCATGGAGTGGGAGGCCTATGGCTACACCTTC. It translates to CSFMEWEAYGYTF.